The rows below give T cell receptor beta chains drawn from one sample of a study of spatial heterogeneity in lung cancer. TCRdb called the 5' RACE reads again in MiXCR, with one record for every CDR3 protein. This sample has 9,500 to 10,000 distinct CDR3 sequences, with around 6% found just once. The source was lung tumor tissue, collected at surgery. These TCRs come from a female donor with early-stage non-small cell lung cancer. CDR3s include the opening cysteine and the closing phenylalanine or tryptophan. The order of the fields is J gene, D gene, V gene, clone size, CDR3 DNA, CDR3 protein. The D gene is left open where the match is weak. Size is stated for part of the rows, as once, few or many counts, or as a class when the clone is expanded.

>TRBJ2-5|-|TRBV12-3/TRBV12-4|many
TGTGCCAGCAGCCCCCAGGGGGGGCGAGAGACCCAGTACTTC
CASSPQGGRETQYF
>TRBJ1-4|-|TRBV7-2|medium-sized
TGTGCCAGCAGCTTAGGCAGAGGCGAAAAACTGTTTTTT
CASSLGRGEKLFF
>TRBJ2-7|-|TRBV12-5|-
TGTGCTAGTGCCGTAGACAGCTCCTACGAGCAGTACTTC
CASAVDSSYEQYF
>TRBJ1-1|TRBD1|TRBV28|-
TGTGCCAGCAGAGAAACAGGGGGTATCACTGAAGCTTTCTTT
CASRETGGITEAFF
>TRBJ2-7|-|TRBV6-5|many
TGTGCCAGCAGTCGCCCAGGGGTTGAGCAGTACTTC
CASSRPGVEQYF
>TRBJ1-5|-|TRBV6-1|many
TGTGCCAGCAGTGTCTCAGGGGCTGTGGCCAATCAGCCCCAGCATTTT
CASSVSGAVANQPQHF
>TRBJ1-3|-|TRBV11-2|many
TGTGCCAGCAGCCTACAGGTGCAGGGATACACCATATATTTT
CASSLQVQGYTIYF
>TRBJ1-5|TRBD1|TRBV6-2/TRBV6-3|many
TGTGCCAGCAGAAGTCAGGGGGCTTCTGGTCAGCCCCAGCATTTT
CASRSQGASGQPQHF
>TRBJ1-6|TRBD1|TRBV7-2|-
TGTGCCAGCAGCACCGACAGGGAGTCGTACTCACCCCTCCACTTT
CASSTDRESYSPLHF
>TRBJ2-7|-|TRBV3-2|many
TGTGCCAGCAGCCAAGATGTGGGGGTAACCTACGAGCAGTACTTC
CASSQDVGVTYEQYF
>TRBJ2-3|-|TRBV4-3|few
TGCGCCAGCAGCCAAGATTCGCCAGGGAAAAGCACAGATACGCAGTATTTT
CASSQDSPGKSTDTQYF
>TRBJ1-1|-|TRBV5-4|many
TGTGCCAGCAGCCGCGACACTGACACTGAAGCTTTCTTT
CASSRDTDTEAFF
>TRBJ2-5|-|TRBV18|few
TGTGCCAGCTCACCACTTCCTAGCCCCAACCAAGAGACCCAGTACTTC
CASSPLPSPNQETQYF
>TRBJ1-5|-|TRBV5-1|few
TGCGCCAGCAGCTTGGGAGTAGGTAGCAATCAGCCCCAGCATTTT
CASSLGVGSNQPQHF
>TRBJ1-2|-|TRBV30|-
TGTGCCTGGAGCGGGGAACAACTACTCTATGGCTACACCTTC
CAWSGEQLLYGYTF
>TRBJ1-5|-|TRBV20-1|medium-sized
TGCAGTGCTAGAGGCGAAGGGCGTAGCAATCAGCCCCAGCATTTT
CSARGEGRSNQPQHF
>TRBJ1-1|TRBD1|TRBV7-9|many
TGTGCCAGCAGCCTAGAACAGGGGGCTGAAGCTTTCTTT
CASSLEQGAEAFF
>TRBJ2-7|TRBD1|TRBV19|-
TGTGCCAGTAGTATAGGGGCAGGGGGCCCCTACGAGCAGTACTTC
CASSIGAGGPYEQYF
>TRBJ2-3|-|TRBV6-1|many
TGTGCCAGCAGTGCCTCAAGAAGGGGCGTAGCAGATACGCAGTATTTT
CASSASRRGVADTQYF
>TRBJ1-2|-|TRBV28|few
TGTGCCAGCAGGGGGGCAGACGATGGCTACACCTTC
CASRGADDGYTF
>TRBJ2-7|-|TRBV29-1|many
TGCAGCGTTTTGTCTAGCTCATTGAACGAGCAGTACTTC
CSVLSSSLNEQYF
>TRBJ2-3|-|TRBV21-1|-
TGTGCCAGCAGGGGATACGACTACACAGATACGCAGTATTTT
CASRGYDYTDTQYF
>TRBJ2-5|TRBD2|TRBV20-1|medium-sized
TGCAGTGCTCAAGTTAGCGGGGGGGAATTTGAGACCCAGTACTTC
CSAQVSGGEFETQYF
>TRBJ1-6|TRBD1|TRBV19|-
TGTGCCCCTCAGGGGGCCGCGATCCAGAATTCACCCCTCCACTTT
CAPQGAAIQNSPLHF
>TRBJ2-1|TRBD1|TRBV11-3|many
TGTGCCAGCAGCCCAGGGGGTGGAGCTCGGTACAATGAGCAGTTCTTC
CASSPGGGARYNEQFF
>TRBJ2-3|-|TRBV7-9|medium-sized
TGTGCCAGCAGCCCTCAGGGAGTCGCAGATACGCAGTATTTT
CASSPQGVADTQYF
>TRBJ1-5|TRBD1|TRBV19|-
TGTGCCAGTAGTTCGCGACAGGGGACTCAGCCCCAGCATTTT
CASSSRQGTQPQHF
>TRBJ1-1|TRBD1|TRBV7-2|-
TGTGCCAGCAGCCCCTACCGGGACAGAATGAACACTGAAGCTTTCTTT
CASSPYRDRMNTEAFF
>TRBJ1-2|TRBD1|TRBV10-3|many
TGTGCCACTTCGACAGGGGTAGCTAACTATGGCTACACCTTC
CATSTGVANYGYTF
>TRBJ1-1|TRBD1|TRBV11-2|many
TGTGCCAGCAGCGGACAGGGGGACACTGAAGCTTTCTTT
CASSGQGDTEAFF
>TRBJ2-3|TRBD2|TRBV7-2|many
TGTGCCAGCAGCTTAGATGCGGGAGCCCGCGATACGCAGTATTTT
CASSLDAGARDTQYF
>TRBJ1-4|-|TRBV20-1|many
TGCAGTGCTAGAGCCGAAAAACTGTTTTTT
CSARAEKLFF
>TRBJ1-1|TRBD1|TRBV7-3|-
TGTGCCTGCAGCAACCCCATGGACAGGGGGCACACTGAAGCTTTCTTT
CACSNPMDRGHTEAFF
>TRBJ1-3|-|TRBV3-1|many
TGTGCCAGCAGCCCCCACTCTGGAAACACCATATATTTT
CASSPHSGNTIYF
>TRBJ2-5|-|TRBV20-1|medium-sized
TGCAGTGCTCTAGGGGAAGAGACCCAGTACTTC
CSALGEETQYF
>TRBJ2-2|-|TRBV12-5|-
TGTGCTAGTGGTTCCCGTATGGGAAGAACCGGGGAGCTGTTTTTT
CASGSRMGRTGELFF
>TRBJ2-1|-|TRBV3-1|many
TGTGCCAGCAGCCAAGAAATCCCGAACAATGAGCAGTTCTTC
CASSQEIPNNEQFF
>TRBJ2-3|TRBD2|TRBV6-1|many
TGTGCCAGCAGGGGCATTAGCGGGAGAAATCCAGATACGCAGTATTTT
CASRGISGRNPDTQYF
>TRBJ1-1|TRBD1|TRBV7-9|many
TGTGCCAGCAGTCTCAGGGGGGACACTGAAGCTTTCTTT
CASSLRGDTEAFF
>TRBJ2-5|-|TRBV11-2|medium-sized
TGTGCCAGCAGCGCTGGGCGGCTGGAGGAGACCCAGTACTTC
CASSAGRLEETQYF
>TRBJ2-5|-|TRBV28|medium-sized
TGTGCCAGCAGGCTCGACGCCCAAGAGACCCAGTACTTC
CASRLDAQETQYF
>TRBJ1-4|-|TRBV4-3|-
TGCGCCAGCAGCCCTTCGGGAGCAACTAATGAAAAACTGTTTTTT
CASSPSGATNEKLFF
>TRBJ1-2|-|TRBV2|many
TGTGCCAGCAGTCACAGGGATGAGGATGGCTACACCTTC
CASSHRDEDGYTF
>TRBJ1-6|-|TRBV3-1|few
TGTGCCAGCAGCCGACAGATTGATTCACCCCTCCACTTT
CASSRQIDSPLHF
>TRBJ2-1|-|TRBV28|-
TGTGCCAGCAGCCTACCCCCGGGACACCCCGCGGGGTACAATGAGCAGTTCTTC
CASSLPPGHPAGYNEQFF
>TRBJ2-5|-|TRBV7-8|medium-sized
TGTGCCAGCAGCTTAGCGGACAGATTTATTAAAGAGACCCAGTACTTC
CASSLADRFIKETQYF
>TRBJ2-1|-|TRBV28|-
TGTGCCAGCAGAAAACCGGGACAAATTTCCTACAATGAGCAGTTCTTC
CASRKPGQISYNEQFF
>TRBJ1-6|-|TRBV7-9|many
TGTGCCAGCAGCTTAGATTGGTATAATTCACCCCTCCACTTT
CASSLDWYNSPLHF
>TRBJ2-3|TRBD2|TRBV5-1|many
TGCGCCAGCATTGGTAGCGGGAGGCACACAGATACGCAGTATTTT
CASIGSGRHTDTQYF
>TRBJ1-5|-|TRBV28|-
TGTGCCAGCAGTTTATATGAGGGGACGAGCAATCAGCCCCAGCATTTT
CASSLYEGTSNQPQHF
>TRBJ2-2|-|TRBV4-3|medium-sized
TGCGCCAGCAGCCAAGACCTCCGACAGAACACCGGGGAGCTGTTTTTT
CASSQDLRQNTGELFF
>TRBJ2-3|TRBD2|TRBV28|many
TGTGCCAGCAGTCCCCCTAGCGGGAGCGCAGATACGCAGTATTTT
CASSPPSGSADTQYF
>TRBJ1-1|TRBD1|TRBV29-1|-
TGCAGCGTACAACAGGGGGCTGGGACTGAAGCTTTCTTT
CSVQQGAGTEAFF
>TRBJ1-1|-|TRBV28|many
TGTGCCAGCAGTTTAACAGGGCAGGAAGCTTTCTTT
CASSLTGQEAFF
>TRBJ1-1|-|TRBV6-4|-
TGTGCCAGCAGTGCGGAGGAGAACACTGAAGCTTTCTTT
CASSAEENTEAFF
>TRBJ2-5|TRBD2|TRBV9|many
TGTGCCAGCAGCGGAGGGACTAGCGGAAACCAAGAGACCCAGTACTTC
CASSGGTSGNQETQYF
>TRBJ1-5|-|TRBV20-1|many
TGCAGTGCCGTAGATCTCAGGGATCAGCCCCAGCATTTT
CSAVDLRDQPQHF